These 21 T cell receptor beta chains came from one sample sequenced in a study of blood T cell repertoires in COVID-19. The table came from immunoSEQ multiplex PCR; TCRdb's copy has only in-frame clones and leaves some out. The sample records under 250,000 clones, just under 90% being singletons. Sequenced material: PBMCs or T cells enriched from blood (not recorded which). The receptors derive from a woman aged 25 to 39 with acute COVID-19.

This chain links TRBV5-1 with TRBJ1-2; perhaps TRBD1 as D (5 bases). The V and J ends lost 4 bases and 6 bases respectively, with 13 bases between them. Germline V CDR1 and CDR2: SGHRS, YFSETQ. The CDR3 loop spans 13 amino acids. The CDR3 DNA reads TGCGCCAGCAGCCGCGGTGGAGGGGATGGCTACACCTTC. Protein: CASSRGGGDGYTF.

This clone was counted only a few times. Other DNA sequences in this specimen translate into the identical CDR3. CDR3 nucleotides: TGTGCCAGCAGTTTGGGACAGGGAAACTACGAGCAGTACTTC. Translation gives CASSLGQGNYEQYF. This chain connects TRBV28 to TRBJ2-7; 9 nucleotides align to TRBD1. From germline, CDR1 is MDHEN and CDR2 SYDVKM. There are 14 residues in the CDR3. The junction had 3 bases not matched to a gene; V was cut back by 3 bases and J by 3 bases.

This sequence joins TRBV18 and TRBJ1-4, with D unclear. Germline lookup yields CDR1 KGHSH and CDR2 LQKENI. The V and J ends lost 3 bases and 7 bases respectively, with 18 bases between them. The CDR3 contains 16 residues. The DNA of the CDR3 is TGTGCCAGCTCACCCCTCCGGGGAGATGCGGGTGAAAAACTGTTTTTT. Its translation is CASSPLRGDAGEKLFF.

The rearrangement uses TRBV19 and TRBJ1-5; D not resolved. The CDR3 loop spans 15 amino acids. Germline CDR1 is LNHDA and CDR2 is SQIVND (reference sequence). Trimming took off 4 bases at V and 5 bases at J, with 15 bases between the two ends. DNA of the CDR3: TGTGCCAGTAGTACCGTCCCGTGGAGGGATCAGCCCCAGCATTTT. Translating gives CASSTVPWRDQPQHF. The complete variable domain, with remaining parts taken from reference TRBV19 and TRBJ1-5, reads DGGITQSPKYLFRKEGQNVTLSCEQNLNHDAMYWYRQDPGQGLRLIYYSQIVNDFQKGDIAEGYSVSREKKESFPLTVTSAQKNPTAFYLCASSTVPWRDQPQHFGDGTRLSIL.

The count of this clone is one. The J gene is TRBJ1-1, the V gene TRBV30; D is perhaps TRBD1 (5 bases). V dropped 3 bases and J dropped 1 base, with 9 bases sitting between them. The CDR3 loop spans 13 amino acids. Germline V gene data show CDR1 as GTSNPN and CDR2 as SVGIG (reference sequence). CDR3 residues: CAWRGLQNTEAFF. The CDR3 DNA is TGTGCCTGGAGGGGACTGCAGAACACTGAAGCTTTCTTT.

The rearrangement uses TRBV4-2 and TRBJ2-5; D possibly corresponds to TRBD1 (6 bases). CDR1 is LGHNA, CDR2 YNFKEQ, per germline. The CDR3 is 15 residues long. Deletions cut 5 bases from V and 5 bases from J, with 18 bases between. The CDR3 bases are TGTGCCAGCAGCTCTGGTGGGGGCGCGGAGGAGACCCAGTACTTC. This translates into CASSSGGGAEETQYF.

V gene TRBV2 combines with J gene TRBJ2-1; D might be TRBD2 (6 bases). Germline CDR1 SNHLY, CDR2 FYNNEI. Deletions cut 4 bases from V and 0 bases from J, with 13 bases between. The CDR3 is 16 amino acids. In DNA, the CDR3 is TGTGCCAGCAGTGCGTTCCCGGGGGTCTCCTACAATGAGCAGTTCTTC. Amino acid sequence: CASSAFPGVSYNEQFF.

The count of this clone is one. The chain has TRBV5-8 and TRBJ2-7; 7 positions match TRBD1. Trimming at V came to 3 bases and at J to 13 bases, leaving 4 bases not matched to a gene. The CDR3 totals 10 residues. Germline lookup yields CDR1 SGHTS and CDR2 YDEGEE. The CDR3 DNA reads as TGTGCCAGCAGCTCGGGACAGATATACTTC. Protein product: CASSSGQIYF. The variable domain in full, with the rest retrieved from reference TRBV5-8 and TRBJ2-7, is EAGVTQSPTHLIKTRGQQATLRCSPISGHTSVYWYQQALGLGLQFLLWYDEGEERNRGNFPPRFSGRQFPNYSSELNVNALELEDSALYLCASSSGQIYFGPGTRLTVT.

J is TRBJ2-1 and V is TRBV7-2; TRBD1 aligns across 8 bases. J was trimmed by 5 bases and V by 6 bases; bases with no gene match: 9. The germline gives CDR1 SGHTA, CDR2 FQGNSA. The CDR3 sequence is 15 residues long. The CDR3 sequence is CASSLDRAYDNEQFF. The CDR3 coding sequence is TGTGCCAGCAGTTTGGACAGGGCGTATGACAATGAGCAGTTCTTC.

This sequence joins TRBV19 and TRBJ2-7; 8 bases agree with TRBD1. Germline V gene sequence: CDR1 LNHDA, CDR2 SQIVND (reference sequence). The J segment lost 0 bases and the V segment lost 3 bases, leaving 1 base of the junction unmatched. The CDR3 totals 14 residues. The CDR3 sequence: CASSMTGASYEQYF. CDR3 sequence (DNA): TGTGCCAGTAGTATGACAGGGGCCTCCTACGAGCAGTACTTC.

V and J are TRBV27 and TRBJ1-2; 9 bases are shared with TRBD1. The CDR3 contains 15 residues. Germline V CDR1 and CDR2: MNHEY, SMNVEV (reference sequence). Unmatched junction bases numbered 13, after V lost 6 bases and J lost 8 bases. The CDR3 DNA is TGTGCCAGCAGACCACCGGGACAGGGCCTACGAGGCTACACCTTC. Translating it yields CASRPPGQGLRGYTF.

The J gene is TRBJ2-7, the V gene TRBV7-8, with a weak D call TRBD1 (5 bases). V lost 1 base, J lost 1 base, and 8 bases lay in between. This CDR3 region has 14 residues. Germline V CDR1 and CDR2: SGHVS, FQNEAQ. This CDR3 is CASSLEDKSYEQYF. CDR3 in DNA: TGTGCCAGCAGCTTAGAGGACAAGTCCTACGAGCAGTACTTC.

The V gene is TRBV10-1, the J gene TRBJ1-6; D remains unclear. With 5 bases removed from V and 9 bases from J, the gap between germline ends came to 17 bases. This CDR3 region has 15 residues. Germline V gene data show CDR1 as WNHNN and CDR2 as SYGVQD (reference sequence). The CDR3, as DNA: TGCGCCAGCAGTATCGACCGATCCTGGGCTTCACCCCTCCACTTT. Translating it yields CASSIDRSWASPLHF.

This sequence joins TRBV7-9 and TRBJ2-7; D possibly corresponds to TRBD2 (5 bases). The germline V and J ends were trimmed by 5 bases and 4 bases, with 15 bases remaining between them. The CDR3 contains 14 residues. CDR1 and CDR2 from the germline V gene are SEHNR and FQNEAQ (reference sequence). The CDR3 spells CASSRVEVRYEQYF. For the CDR3, the DNA is TGTGCCAGCAGCAGGGTGGAGGTGCGGTACGAGCAGTACTTC. Filled out from reference TRBV7-9 and TRBJ2-7, the complete variable domain reads DTGVSQNPRHKITKRGQNVTFRCDPISEHNRLYWYRQTLGQGPEFLTYFQNEAQLEKSRLLSDRFSAERPKGSFSTLEIQRTEQGDSAMYLCASSRVEVRYEQYFGPGTRLTVT.

The rearrangement joins TRBV13 to TRBJ2-5, with 9 bases lining up with TRBD1. The CDR3 spans 14 residues. Trimming at V came to 3 bases and at J to 2 bases, leaving 1 base not matched to a gene. Germline V CDR1 and CDR2: PRHDT, FYEKMQ (reference sequence). CDR3 DNA sequence: TGTGCCAGCAGCTTCGACAGGGGGCAAGAGACCCAGTACTTC. Amino acids: CASSFDRGQETQYF.

The gene calls are TRBV30 and TRBJ1-3; D is perhaps TRBD1 (6 bases). CDR3 length: 14 amino acids. V was shortened by 3 bases and J by 5 bases, with 14 bases between the two germline ends. Germline CDR1 GTSNPN, CDR2 SVGIG (reference sequence). In nucleotides, the CDR3 is TGTGCCTGGAGGGATGGGGGGGCGAGAAACACCATATATTTT. Translation gives CAWRDGGARNTIYF.

CDR3 sequence (DNA): TGTGCCAGCAGTGAACTCCTAGCGGGGGGCTCGGATGAGCAGTTCTTC. Protein product: CASSELLAGGSDEQFF. The J gene is TRBJ2-1, the V gene TRBV6-1; 11 nucleotides agree with TRBD2. After removal of 2 bases from V and 8 bases from J, the junction contained 8 bases not matched to a gene. CDR1 is MNHNS and CDR2 is SASEGT in the germline V gene. There are 16 residues in the CDR3.

This clone was detected only once. This rearrangement joins TRBV9 to TRBJ2-6; TRBD2 is a possible D gene (5 bases). The CDR3 runs to 17 residues. The ends were cut back, 4 bases at V and 0 bases at J, with 14 bases in the middle. Per germline, CDR1 SGDLS and CDR2 YYNGEE. CDR3 coding DNA: TGTGCCAGCAGCCCGCAGGCGAGGGCCTCTGGGGCCAACGTCCTGACTTTC. It yields the protein CASSPQARASGANVLTF. The full variable domain, in which reference TRBV9 and TRBJ2-6 provide the parts outside the CDR3, is DSGVTQTPKHLITATGQRVTLRCSPRSGDLSVYWYQQSLDQGLQFLIQYYNGEERAKGNILERFSAQQFPDLHSELNLSSLELGDSALYFCASSPQARASGANVLTFGAGSRLTVL.

The V gene is TRBV3-1 (or the pseudogene TRBV3-2), the J gene TRBJ2-4, with D possibly TRBD1 on 5 matching bases. CDR1 LGHDT and CDR2 YNNKEL come from the germline V gene (reference sequence). V lost 0 bases and J 9 bases, leaving 12 bases between the germline ends. This CDR3 contains 14 residues. As DNA, the CDR3 is TGTGCCAGCAGCCAAGATCCCAGGGTAGCCATTCAGTACTTC. This codes for CASSQDPRVAIQYF.

In its sample, this clone was seen once. V gene TRBV2 combines with J gene TRBJ1-5, with D possibly matching TRBD1 (6 bases). CDR3 length equals 15 residues. V lost 6 bases, J lost 1 base, and 13 bases lay in between. Germline CDR1 and CDR2: SNHLY and FYNNEI. This chain's CDR3 is CASRSQGGSNQPQHF. The CDR3 DNA sequence: TGTGCCAGCAGGTCACAGGGTGGAAGCAATCAGCCCCAGCATTTT.

The chain employs TRBV6-5 and TRBJ1-5; 8 positions match TRBD1. CDR1 MNHEY and CDR2 SVGAGI come from the germline V gene. CDR3 length: 14 residues. With V trimmed by 6 bases and J by 7 bases, 8 bases remained unmatched. CDR3 region: CASRWTGIFQPQHF. The CDR3 nucleotides read TGTGCCAGCAGGTGGACAGGGATATTCCAGCCCCAGCATTTT.